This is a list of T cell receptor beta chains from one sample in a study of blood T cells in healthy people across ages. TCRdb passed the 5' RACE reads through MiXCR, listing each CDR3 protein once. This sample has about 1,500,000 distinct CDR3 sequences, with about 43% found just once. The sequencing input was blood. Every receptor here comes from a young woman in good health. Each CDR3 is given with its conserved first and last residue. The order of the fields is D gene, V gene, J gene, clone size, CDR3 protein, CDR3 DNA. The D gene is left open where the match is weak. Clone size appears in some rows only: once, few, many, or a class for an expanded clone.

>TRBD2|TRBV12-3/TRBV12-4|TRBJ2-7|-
CASSFSPSGNEQYF
TGTGCCAGCAGTTTTTCACCTAGCGGGAACGAGCAGTACTTC
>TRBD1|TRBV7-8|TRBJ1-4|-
CASSPDRAEKLFF
TGTGCCAGCAGCCCCGACAGGGCAGAAAAACTGTTTTTT
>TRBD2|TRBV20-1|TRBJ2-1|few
CSARASGYNEQFF
TGCAGTGCTAGGGCTAGCGGATACAATGAGCAGTTCTTC
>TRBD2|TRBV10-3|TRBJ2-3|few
CAISGTSGRTDTQYF
TGTGCCATCAGTGGGACTAGCGGGCGCACAGATACGCAGTATTTT
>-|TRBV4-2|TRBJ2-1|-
CASSPIDSPYDEQFF
TGTGCCAGCAGCCCAATCGACAGTCCTTACGATGAGCAGTTCTTC
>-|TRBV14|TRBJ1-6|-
CASSPRTDYNSPLHF
TGTGCCAGCAGCCCTCGGACGGACTATAATTCACCCCTCCACTTT
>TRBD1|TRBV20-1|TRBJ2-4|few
CSARPRTGARDIQYF
TGCAGTGCTAGACCTAGGACAGGGGCGAGGGACATTCAGTACTTC
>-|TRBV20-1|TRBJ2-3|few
CSAQPSRTDTQYF
TGCAGTGCCCAACCCTCTCGGACAGATACGCAGTATTTT
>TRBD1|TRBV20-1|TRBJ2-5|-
CSARAGTGGGETQYF
TGCAGTGCTAGGGCAGGGACAGGGGGCGGAGAGACCCAGTACTTC
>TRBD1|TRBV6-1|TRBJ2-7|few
CASSPTRDSTYEQYF
TGTGCCAGCAGTCCAACCCGGGACAGTACCTACGAGCAGTACTTC
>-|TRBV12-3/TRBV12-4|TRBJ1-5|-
CASRDNTYQPQHF
TGTGCCAGCAGGGATAACACGTATCAGCCCCAGCATTTT
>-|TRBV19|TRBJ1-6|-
CASTSRLGGAGNSPLHF
TGTGCCAGTACTTCAAGGCTCGGGGGCGCGGGGAATTCACCCCTCCACTTT
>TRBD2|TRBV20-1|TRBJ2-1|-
CSARGELGTKGNEQFF
TGCAGTGCTAGAGGCGAGTTAGGGACTAAGGGCAATGAGCAGTTCTTC
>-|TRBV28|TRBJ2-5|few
CASSSSAGGAQETQYF
TGTGCCAGCAGTTCATCCGCTGGGGGGGCGCAGGAGACCCAGTACTTC
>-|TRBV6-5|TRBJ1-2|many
CASSPGPNYGYTF
TGTGCCAGCAGTCCGGGTCCTAACTATGGCTACACCTTC
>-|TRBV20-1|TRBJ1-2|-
CSAGNEVLGGYTF
TGCAGTGCTGGGAACGAGGTTCTCGGTGGCTACACCTTC
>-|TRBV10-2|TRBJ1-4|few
CASSESGSREKLFF
TGCGCCAGCAGTGAATCCGGAAGTCGTGAAAAACTGTTTTTT
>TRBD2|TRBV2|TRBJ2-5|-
CASSELADQETQYF
TGTGCCAGCAGTGAACTAGCGGACCAAGAGACCCAGTACTTC
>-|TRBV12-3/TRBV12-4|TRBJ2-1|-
CASSSQLNNEQFF
TGTGCCAGCAGTTCCCAACTAAACAATGAGCAGTTCTTC
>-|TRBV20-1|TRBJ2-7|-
CSAADQLLDNEQYF
TGCAGTGCGGCCGACCAACTTCTTGACAATGAGCAGTACTTC
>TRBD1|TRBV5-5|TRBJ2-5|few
CASRPAGGETQYF
TGTGCCAGCAGACCCGCAGGGGGTGAGACCCAGTACTTC
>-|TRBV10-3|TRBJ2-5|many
CAIGGWETQYF
TGTGCCATCGGGGGCTGGGAGACCCAGTACTTC
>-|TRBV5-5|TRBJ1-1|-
CASSAGDLRIEAFF
TGTGCCAGCAGCGCGGGCGACCTGCGGATTGAAGCTTTCTTT
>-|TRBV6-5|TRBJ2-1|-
CASSPGLGVGNNEQFF
TGTGCCAGCAGCCCTGGTCTGGGAGTTGGGAACAATGAGCAGTTCTTC
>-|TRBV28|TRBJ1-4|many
CASSFIGQQSTNEKLFF
TGTGCCAGCAGTTTCATAGGACAGCAGTCAACTAATGAAAAACTGTTTTTT
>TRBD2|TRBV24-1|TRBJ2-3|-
CATSDHNPLAGITDTQYF
TGTGCCACCAGTGATCATAACCCACTAGCGGGGATAACAGATACGCAGTATTTT
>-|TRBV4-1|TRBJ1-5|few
CASSQDGTYDNQPQHF
TGCGCCAGCAGCCAAGACGGGACGTACGACAATCAGCCCCAGCATTTT
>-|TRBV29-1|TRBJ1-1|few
CSVLGGRSVTEAFF
TGCAGCGTTTTGGGGGGCAGGTCGGTCACTGAAGCTTTCTTT
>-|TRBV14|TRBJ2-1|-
CASSQTGGSDNEQFF
TGTGCCAGCAGCCAAACCGGGGGCAGCGACAATGAGCAGTTCTTC
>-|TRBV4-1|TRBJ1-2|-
CASSPAGGGAYGCTF
TGCGCCAGCAGCCCAGCCGGGGGGGGCGCCTATGGCTGCACCTTC
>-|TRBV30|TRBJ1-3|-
CAWNGGFGNTIYF
TGTGCCTGGAACGGGGGGTTTGGAAACACCATATATTTT
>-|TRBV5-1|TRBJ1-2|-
CASSLVDSSGYTF
TGCGCCAGCAGCTTGGTTGACAGTTCTGGCTACACCTTC
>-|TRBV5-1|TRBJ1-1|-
CASSFPGRGGTEAFF
TGCGCCAGCAGCTTTCCGGGCCGAGGGGGCACTGAAGCTTTCTTT
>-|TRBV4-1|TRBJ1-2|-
CASSPGVVQPNYGYTF
TGCGCCAGCAGCCCGGGGGTAGTTCAGCCTAACTATGGCTACACCTTC
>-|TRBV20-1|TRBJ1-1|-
CSAPRVGNTEAFF
TGCAGTGCCCCCAGAGTGGGGAACACTGAAGCTTTCTTT
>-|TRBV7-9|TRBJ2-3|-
CASSLERGTDRWDTQYF
TGTGCCAGCAGCTTAGAACGCGGGACGGACCGTTGGGATACGCAGTATTTT
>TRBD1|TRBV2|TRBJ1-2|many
CASRAHDRGANYGYTF
TGTGCCAGCAGGGCGCATGACAGGGGGGCTAACTATGGCTACACCTTC
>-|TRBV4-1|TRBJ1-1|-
CASSPNAGGPEAFF
TGCGCCAGCAGCCCCAATGCCGGGGGCCCTGAAGCTTTCTTT
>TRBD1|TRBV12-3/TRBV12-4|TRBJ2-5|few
CASSLELTGGMETQYF
TGTGCCAGCAGTTTAGAGTTGACAGGGGGTATGGAGACCCAGTACTTC
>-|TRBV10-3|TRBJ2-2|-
CAALTETVGTGELFF
TGTGCCGCCCTGACTGAGACAGTCGGTACCGGGGAGCTGTTTTTT
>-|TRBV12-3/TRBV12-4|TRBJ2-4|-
CASSTRRGPNIQYF
TGTGCCAGCAGCACCCGGCGGGGGCCCAACATTCAGTACTTC
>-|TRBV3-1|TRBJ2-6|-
CASSYSQGPPSGANVLTF
TGTGCCAGCAGCTACAGTCAGGGTCCCCCCTCTGGGGCCAACGTCCTGACTTTC
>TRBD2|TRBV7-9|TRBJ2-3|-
CASSDPRRLARGNTDTQYF
TGTGCCAGCAGCGACCCTAGGCGACTAGCGAGGGGAAACACAGATACGCAGTATTTT
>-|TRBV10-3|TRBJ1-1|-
CATTGRGENTEAFF
TGTGCCACTACGGGGCGGGGGGAGAACACTGAAGCTTTCTTT
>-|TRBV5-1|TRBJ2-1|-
CASSSLPGSSYNEQFF
TGCGCCAGCAGCTCCCTCCCAGGGAGCTCCTACAATGAGCAGTTCTTC